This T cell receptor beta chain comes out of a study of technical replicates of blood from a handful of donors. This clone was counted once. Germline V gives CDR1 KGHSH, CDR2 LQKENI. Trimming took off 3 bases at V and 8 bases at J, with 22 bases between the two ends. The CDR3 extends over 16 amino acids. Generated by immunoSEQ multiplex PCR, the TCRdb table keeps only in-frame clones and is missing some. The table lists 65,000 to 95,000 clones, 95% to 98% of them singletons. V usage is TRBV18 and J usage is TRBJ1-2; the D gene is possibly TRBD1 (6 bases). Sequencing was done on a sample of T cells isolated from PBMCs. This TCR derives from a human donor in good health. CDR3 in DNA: TGTGCCAGCTCACCGGGTCAAAGAACGGGGGGCCAAGGCTACACCTTC. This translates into CASSPGQRTGGQGYTF.